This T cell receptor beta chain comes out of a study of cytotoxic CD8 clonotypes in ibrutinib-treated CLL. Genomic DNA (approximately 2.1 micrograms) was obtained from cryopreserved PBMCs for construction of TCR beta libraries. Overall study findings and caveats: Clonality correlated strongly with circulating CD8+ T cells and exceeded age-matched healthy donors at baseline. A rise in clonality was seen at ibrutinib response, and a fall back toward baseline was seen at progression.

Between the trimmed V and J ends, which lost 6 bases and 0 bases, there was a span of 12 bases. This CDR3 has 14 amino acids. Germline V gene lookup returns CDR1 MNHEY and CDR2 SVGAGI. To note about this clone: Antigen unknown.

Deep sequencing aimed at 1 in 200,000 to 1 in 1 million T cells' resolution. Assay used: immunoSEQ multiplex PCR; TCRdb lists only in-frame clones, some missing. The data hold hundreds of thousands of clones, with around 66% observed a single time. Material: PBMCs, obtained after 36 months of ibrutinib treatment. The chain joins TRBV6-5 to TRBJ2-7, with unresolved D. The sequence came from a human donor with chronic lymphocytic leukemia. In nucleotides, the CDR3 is TGTGCCAGCAGGACCACGACAAACTCCTACGAGCAGTACTTC. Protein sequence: CASRTTTNSYEQYF.